Listed below are T cell receptor beta chains from one sample, sequenced in a study of shared clonotypes between healthy human individuals. The table came from immunoSEQ multiplex PCR; TCRdb's copy has only in-frame clones and leaves some out. The sample lists around 79,000 clones, about 61% occurring once. Sequencing was done on a sample of memory CD8+ T cells sorted from blood. Receptors were obtained from a man in his thirties or forties in good health. Each CDR3 is given with its conserved first and last residue. Fields, in order: clone size, V gene, D gene, J gene, CDR3 protein, CDR3 DNA. A D gene is named only where the DNA matches it firmly. Clone sizes are given selectively: once, few, many, or a class where the clone is expanded.

abundance: few
v_gene: TRBV6-5
d_gene: TRBD2
j_gene: TRBJ2-1
CDR3aa: CASSSGGPEQFF
CDR3nt: TGTGCCAGCAGTTCGGGGGGACCTGAGCAGTTCTTC

abundance: -
v_gene: TRBV27
d_gene: -
j_gene: TRBJ1-3
CDR3aa: CASSFGAGNTIYF
CDR3nt: TGTGCCAGCAGTTTCGGCGCTGGAAACACCATATATTTT

abundance: -
v_gene: TRBV14
d_gene: TRBD1
j_gene: TRBJ1-1
CDR3aa: CASSQTGTAFF
CDR3nt: TGTGCCAGCAGCCAGACAGGGACGGCTTTCTTT

abundance: -
v_gene: TRBV14
d_gene: -
j_gene: TRBJ2-6
CDR3aa: CASSQPGGNSGANVLTF
CDR3nt: TGTGCCAGCAGCCAACCCGGGGGCAACTCTGGGGCCAACGTCCTGACTTTC

abundance: few
v_gene: TRBV7-6
d_gene: -
j_gene: TRBJ2-3
CDR3aa: CASSSRFGDLTQYF
CDR3nt: TGTGCCAGCAGCTCACGATTTGGGGACCTCACGCAGTATTTT

abundance: -
v_gene: TRBV7-9
d_gene: -
j_gene: TRBJ2-1
CDR3aa: CASSLRATRVTSQSGQFF
CDR3nt: TGTGCCAGCAGCTTAAGAGCGACCCGAGTAACATCTCAATCAGGGCAGTTCTTC

abundance: -
v_gene: TRBV28
d_gene: -
j_gene: TRBJ1-1
CDR3aa: CASSLVGNANTEAFF
CDR3nt: TGTGCCAGCAGTTTAGTGGGCAACGCGAACACTGAAGCTTTCTTT

abundance: -
v_gene: TRBV11-2
d_gene: -
j_gene: TRBJ2-1
CDR3aa: CASSSSRGFGPEVNEQFF
CDR3nt: TGTGCCAGCAGCTCCAGTAGGGGTTTTGGCCCCGAGGTCAATGAGCAGTTCTTC

abundance: -
v_gene: TRBV5-6
d_gene: -
j_gene: TRBJ2-3
CDR3aa: CASSWATDTQYF
CDR3nt: TGTGCCAGCAGCTGGGCGACAGATACGCAGTATTTT

abundance: many
v_gene: TRBV11-2
d_gene: -
j_gene: TRBJ2-6
CDR3aa: CASRRVTAGANVLTF
CDR3nt: TGTGCCAGCAGGAGGGTAACAGCTGGGGCCAACGTCCTGACTTTC

abundance: few
v_gene: TRBV28
d_gene: -
j_gene: TRBJ2-1
CDR3aa: CASSVWVGNEQFF
CDR3nt: TGTGCCAGCAGTGTCTGGGTGGGCAATGAGCAGTTCTTC

abundance: few
v_gene: TRBV27
d_gene: TRBD1
j_gene: TRBJ2-5
CDR3aa: CASSSRQGRQETQYF
CDR3nt: TGTGCCAGCAGTTCGCGACAGGGGCGGCAAGAGACCCAGTACTTC

abundance: -
v_gene: TRBV15
d_gene: -
j_gene: TRBJ1-5
CDR3aa: CATSRYHQPQHF
CDR3nt: TGTGCCACCAGCCGTTATCATCAGCCCCAGCATTTT

abundance: -
v_gene: TRBV5-6
d_gene: -
j_gene: TRBJ1-1
CDR3aa: CASSLRRQVMRGNTEAFF
CDR3nt: TGTGCCAGCAGCTTGAGGAGACAGGTTATGAGGGGGAACACTGAAGCTTTCTTT

abundance: -
v_gene: TRBV25-1
d_gene: -
j_gene: TRBJ2-7
CDR3aa: CASSDGRDTAYEQYF
CDR3nt: TGTGCCAGCAGTGACGGAAGGGACACCGCCTACGAGCAGTACTTC

abundance: -
v_gene: TRBV6-1
d_gene: -
j_gene: TRBJ2-2
CDR3aa: CASSVASGATGELFF
CDR3nt: TGTGCCAGCAGTGTGGCCAGTGGGGCCACCGGGGAGCTGTTTTTT

abundance: -
v_gene: TRBV6-5
d_gene: -
j_gene: TRBJ2-7
CDR3aa: CASSYAYEQYF
CDR3nt: TGTGCCAGCAGCTACGCCTACGAGCAGTACTTC

abundance: -
v_gene: TRBV28
d_gene: TRBD2
j_gene: TRBJ2-7
CDR3aa: CASSFWSGTSESWGKGGEQYF
CDR3nt: TGTGCCAGCAGTTTTTGGTCCGGGACTAGCGAATCGTGGGGGAAAGGTGGCGAGCAGTACTTC

abundance: -
v_gene: TRBV5-4
d_gene: -
j_gene: TRBJ2-7
CDR3aa: CASSLAGWSYEQYF
CDR3nt: TGTGCCAGCAGCTTAGCGGGTTGGTCCTACGAGCAGTACTTC

abundance: -
v_gene: TRBV27
d_gene: -
j_gene: TRBJ2-3
CDR3aa: CASGFYLGRATDTQYF
CDR3nt: TGTGCCAGTGGTTTCTATTTGGGGCGGGCCACAGATACGCAGTATTTT

abundance: few
v_gene: TRBV5-6
d_gene: TRBD2
j_gene: TRBJ2-1
CDR3aa: CASSSTGTSGASSYNEQFF
CDR3nt: TGTGCCAGCAGCTCCACCGGGACTAGCGGGGCGAGCTCCTACAATGAGCAGTTCTTC

abundance: -
v_gene: TRBV6-1
d_gene: -
j_gene: TRBJ1-2
CDR3aa: CAVRQDYYGYTF
CDR3nt: TGTGCCGTACGACAGGACTACTATGGCTACACCTTC

abundance: -
v_gene: TRBV6-6
d_gene: TRBD2
j_gene: TRBJ2-5
CDR3aa: CASSYRLAGRTQYF
CDR3nt: TGTGCCAGCAGTTACCGACTAGCGGGTCGGACCCAGTACTTC

abundance: -
v_gene: TRBV6-1
d_gene: -
j_gene: TRBJ1-1
CDR3aa: CASSAQANTEAFF
CDR3nt: TGTGCCAGCAGTGCCCAAGCTAACACTGAAGCTTTCTTT

abundance: -
v_gene: TRBV28
d_gene: -
j_gene: TRBJ2-7
CDR3aa: CASSTRNYEQYF
CDR3nt: TGTGCCAGCAGTACCCGGAACTACGAGCAGTACTTC

abundance: -
v_gene: TRBV27
d_gene: -
j_gene: TRBJ2-7
CDR3aa: CASSSSGQAYEQYF
CDR3nt: TGTGCCAGCAGTTCCTCGGGGCAGGCCTACGAGCAGTACTTC

abundance: -
v_gene: TRBV2
d_gene: -
j_gene: TRBJ2-7
CDR3aa: CASSDSGTRLNNYEQYF
CDR3nt: TGTGCCAGCAGTGACTCCGGGACAAGACTCAATAACTACGAGCAGTACTTC

abundance: -
v_gene: TRBV29-1
d_gene: -
j_gene: TRBJ2-1
CDR3aa: CSFQGIYNEQFF
CDR3nt: TGCAGCTTCCAGGGGATCTACAATGAGCAGTTCTTC

abundance: -
v_gene: TRBV2
d_gene: TRBD1
j_gene: TRBJ1-5
CDR3aa: CASSGSGGRNQPQHF
CDR3nt: TGTGCCAGCAGCGGCTCAGGGGGTCGGAATCAGCCCCAGCATTTT

abundance: -
v_gene: TRBV7-8
d_gene: -
j_gene: TRBJ2-4
CDR3aa: CASSLSATGGNIQYF
CDR3nt: TGTGCCAGCAGCTTAAGTGCAACAGGCGGAAACATTCAGTACTTC

abundance: -
v_gene: TRBV13
d_gene: TRBD1
j_gene: TRBJ2-1
CDR3aa: CASSLRQGVHEQFF
CDR3nt: TGTGCCAGCAGCTTACGACAGGGAGTCCATGAGCAGTTCTTC

abundance: -
v_gene: TRBV14
d_gene: -
j_gene: TRBJ2-5
CDR3aa: CASSRAGGRQYF
CDR3nt: TGTGCCAGCAGCCGCGCCGGGGGTCGTCAGTACTTC

abundance: -
v_gene: TRBV18
d_gene: -
j_gene: TRBJ2-5
CDR3aa: CASSPPGVGQTQYF
CDR3nt: TGTGCCAGCTCACCCCCAGGGGTGGGCCAAACCCAGTACTTC

abundance: -
v_gene: TRBV28
d_gene: TRBD2
j_gene: TRBJ2-2
CDR3aa: CASSLELAGVGTGELFF
CDR3nt: TGTGCCAGCAGTTTGGAACTAGCGGGAGTAGGCACCGGGGAGCTGTTTTTT

abundance: -
v_gene: TRBV28
d_gene: -
j_gene: TRBJ2-7
CDR3aa: CASSPYNSYEQYF
CDR3nt: TGTGCCAGCAGCCCATACAACTCCTACGAGCAGTACTTC

abundance: many
v_gene: TRBV6-6
d_gene: -
j_gene: TRBJ2-1
CDR3aa: CASSYGPPEQFF
CDR3nt: TGTGCCAGCAGTTACGGCCCACCCGAGCAGTTCTTC

abundance: many
v_gene: TRBV5-7
d_gene: -
j_gene: TRBJ2-7
CDR3aa: CASRGFVSGDEQYF
CDR3nt: TGTGCCAGCAGGGGGTTTGTCTCAGGGGACGAGCAGTACTTC